One and the same sample provided the 7 T cell receptor beta chains below, sequenced in a study of T cells in localized non-small cell lung cancer. Assay: immunoSEQ multiplex PCR; the TCRdb copy retains only in-frame clones and omits some. This sample carries roughly 34,000 clones, about nine tenths of them seen once, and the ten largest clones take about 4.2%. Material: peripheral blood, obtained before any cancer treatment. The receptors were gathered from a male donor aged 60 or older with stage III lung adenocarcinoma.

This chain links TRBV5-1 with TRBJ2-1; 10 bases are a match to TRBD2. Germline V CDR1 and CDR2: SGHRS, YFSETQ. Losses at the gene ends were 3 bases for V and 1 base for J; bases not matched to a gene: 19. CDR3 length: 21 residues. The chain's CDR3 is CASSSPNELAGSIRSYNEQFF. CDR3 in DNA: TGCGCCAGCAGCTCACCGAATGAACTAGCGGGATCTATACGTTCCTACAATGAGCAGTTCTTC.

V usage is TRBV6-6 and J usage is TRBJ1-6; no reliable D call. V lost 6 bases and J lost 8, with 14 bases in between. The germline V gene encodes CDR1 MNHNY and CDR2 SVGAGI (reference sequence). The CDR3 is made up of 14 amino acids. The CDR3 region has the DNA TGTGCCAGCAGGCTGATAAGGATAGATTCACCCCTCCACTTT. Its translation is CASRLIRIDSPLHF.

CDR3 residues: CASSLKGLSSYEQYF. The CDR3 nucleotides read TGTGCCAGCAGCCTGAAAGGGCTTAGCTCCTACGAGCAGTACTTC. The chain couples TRBV5-4 to TRBJ2-7; D unclear. The CDR3 consists of 15 residues. V was pared by 4 bases and J by 0 bases, with 14 bases between. CDR1 SGHNT and CDR2 YYREEE come from the germline V gene (reference sequence). Variable domain in full (rest from reference TRBV5-4 and TRBJ2-7): ETGVTQSPTHLIKTRGQQVTLRCSSQSGHNTVSWYQQALGQGPQFIFQYYREEENGRGNFPPRFSGLQFPNYSSELNVNALELDDSALYLCASSLKGLSSYEQYFGPGTRLTVT.

The chain links TRBV5-1 to TRBJ2-1, with TRBD1 matching 7 bases. The CDR3 covers 14 residues. CDR1 SGHRS and CDR2 YFSETQ come from the germline V gene. V trimming: 4 bases; J trimming: 1 base; junction bases outside the gene matches: 2. The CDR3 loop reads CASSQGDSYNEQFF. CDR3 nucleotides: TGCGCCAGCAGCCAGGGGGATTCCTACAATGAGCAGTTCTTC. The variable domain in full, completed from reference TRBV5-1 and TRBJ2-1, reads KAGVTQTPRYLIKTRGQQVTLSCSPISGHRSVSWYQQTPGQGLQFLFEYFSETQRNKGNFPGRFSGRQFSNSRSEMNVSTLELGDSALYLCASSQGDSYNEQFFGPGTRLTVL.

The chain is built from TRBV5-1 and TRBJ2-1; D perhaps matches TRBD2 (5 bases). Per the germline V gene, CDR1 is SGHRS and CDR2 is YFSETQ. CDR3 size: 15 residues. The V end was cut by 3 bases, the J end by 5 bases, with 15 bases between. CDR3 residues: CASSSFDRGDNEQFF. CDR3 bases: TGCGCCAGCAGCTCCTTCGACCGGGGAGACAATGAGCAGTTCTTC.

This chain connects TRBV5-8 to TRBJ2-7; D may be TRBD1 (6 bases). Germline V gene data show CDR1 as SGHTS and CDR2 as YDEGEE. Trimming shortened V by 4 bases and J by 6 bases, and 14 bases separated the two germline ends. This CDR3 has 13 residues. CDR3 region: CASSNYRDGEQYF. CDR3 nucleotides: TGTGCCAGCAGCAATTACAGGGATGGCGAGCAGTACTTC.

CDR3 DNA: TGCGCCAGCAGCTTGACGCAGTCAGTGTACAATGAGCAGTTCTTC. As protein: CASSLTQSVYNEQFF. The rearrangement links TRBV5-1 to TRBJ2-1; D call uncertain. The CDR3 runs 15 residues. Trimming cost V 1 base and J 4 bases, with 12 bases left between them. Per the germline V gene, CDR1 is SGHRS and CDR2 is YFSETQ.